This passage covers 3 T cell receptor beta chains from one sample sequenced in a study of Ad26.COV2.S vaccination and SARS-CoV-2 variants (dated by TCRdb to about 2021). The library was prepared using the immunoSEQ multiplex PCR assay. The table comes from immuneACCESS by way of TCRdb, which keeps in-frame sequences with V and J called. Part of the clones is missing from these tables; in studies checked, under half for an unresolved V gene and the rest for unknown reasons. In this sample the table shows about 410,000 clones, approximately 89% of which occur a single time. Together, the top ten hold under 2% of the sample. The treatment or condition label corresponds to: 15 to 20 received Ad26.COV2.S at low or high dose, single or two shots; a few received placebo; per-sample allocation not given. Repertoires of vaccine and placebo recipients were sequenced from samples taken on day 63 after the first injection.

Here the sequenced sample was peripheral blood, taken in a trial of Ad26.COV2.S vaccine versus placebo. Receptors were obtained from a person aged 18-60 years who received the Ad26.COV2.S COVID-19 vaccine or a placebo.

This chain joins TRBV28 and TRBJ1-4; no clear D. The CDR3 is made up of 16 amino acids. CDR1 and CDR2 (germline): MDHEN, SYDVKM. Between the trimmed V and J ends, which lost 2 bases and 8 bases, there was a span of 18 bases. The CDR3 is CASSLRWGGRGEKLFF. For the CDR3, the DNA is TGTGCCAGCAGTTTACGCTGGGGAGGGCGTGGGGAAAAACTGTTTTTT.

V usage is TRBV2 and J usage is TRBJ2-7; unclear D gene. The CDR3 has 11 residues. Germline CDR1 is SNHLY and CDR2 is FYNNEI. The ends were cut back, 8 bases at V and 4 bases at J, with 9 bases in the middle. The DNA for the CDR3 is TGTGCCAGCGTGGTGGGGTACGAGCAGTACTTC. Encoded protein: CASVVGYEQYF.

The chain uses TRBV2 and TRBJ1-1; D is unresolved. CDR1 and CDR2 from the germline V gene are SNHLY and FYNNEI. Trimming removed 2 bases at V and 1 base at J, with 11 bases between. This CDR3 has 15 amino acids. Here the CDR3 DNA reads TGTGCCAGCAGTGAATGGAGGCCGCGGAACACTGAAGCTTTCTTT. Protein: CASSEWRPRNTEAFF.